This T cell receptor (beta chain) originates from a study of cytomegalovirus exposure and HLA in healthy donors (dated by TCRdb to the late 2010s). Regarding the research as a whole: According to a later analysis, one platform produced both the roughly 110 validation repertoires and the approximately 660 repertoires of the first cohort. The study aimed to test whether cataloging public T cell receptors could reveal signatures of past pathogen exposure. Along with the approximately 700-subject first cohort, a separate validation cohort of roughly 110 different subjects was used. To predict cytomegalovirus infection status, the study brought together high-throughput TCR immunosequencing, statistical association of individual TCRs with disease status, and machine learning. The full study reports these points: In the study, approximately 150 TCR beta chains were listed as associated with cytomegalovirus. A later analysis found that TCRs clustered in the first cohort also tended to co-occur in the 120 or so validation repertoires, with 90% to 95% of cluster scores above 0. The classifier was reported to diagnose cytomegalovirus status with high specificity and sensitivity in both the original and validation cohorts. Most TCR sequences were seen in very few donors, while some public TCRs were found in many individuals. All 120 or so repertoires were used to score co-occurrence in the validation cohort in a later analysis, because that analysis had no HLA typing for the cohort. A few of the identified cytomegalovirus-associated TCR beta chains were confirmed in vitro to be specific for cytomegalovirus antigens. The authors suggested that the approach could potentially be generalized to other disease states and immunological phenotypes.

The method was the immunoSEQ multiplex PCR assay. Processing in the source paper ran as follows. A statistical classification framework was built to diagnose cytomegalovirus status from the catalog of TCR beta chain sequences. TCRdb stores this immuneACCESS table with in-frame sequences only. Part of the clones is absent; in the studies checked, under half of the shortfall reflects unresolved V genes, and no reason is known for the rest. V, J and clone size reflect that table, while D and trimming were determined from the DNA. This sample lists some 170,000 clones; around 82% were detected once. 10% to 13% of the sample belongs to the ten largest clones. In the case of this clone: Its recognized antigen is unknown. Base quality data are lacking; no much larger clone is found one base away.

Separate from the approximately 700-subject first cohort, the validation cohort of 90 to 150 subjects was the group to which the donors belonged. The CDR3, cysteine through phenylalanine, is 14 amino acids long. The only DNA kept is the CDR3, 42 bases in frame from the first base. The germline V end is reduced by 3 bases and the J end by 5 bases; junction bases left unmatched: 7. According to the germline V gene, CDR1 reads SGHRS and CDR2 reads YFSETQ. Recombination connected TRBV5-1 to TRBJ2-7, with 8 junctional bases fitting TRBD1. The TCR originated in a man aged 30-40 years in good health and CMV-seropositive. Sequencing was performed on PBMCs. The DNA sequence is TGCGCCAGCAGCTCCGGGCAGGGGGCGAACGAGCAGTACTTC. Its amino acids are CASSSGQGANEQYF.